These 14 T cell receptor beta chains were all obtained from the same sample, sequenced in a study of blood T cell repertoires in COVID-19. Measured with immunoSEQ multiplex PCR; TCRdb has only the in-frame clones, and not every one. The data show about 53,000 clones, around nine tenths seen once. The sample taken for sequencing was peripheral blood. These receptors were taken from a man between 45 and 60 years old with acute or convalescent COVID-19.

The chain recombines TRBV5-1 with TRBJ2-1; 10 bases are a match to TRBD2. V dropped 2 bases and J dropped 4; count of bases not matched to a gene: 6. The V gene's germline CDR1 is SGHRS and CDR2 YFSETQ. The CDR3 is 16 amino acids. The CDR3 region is CASSLALAGVYNEQFF. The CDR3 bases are TGCGCCAGCAGCTTAGCGCTAGCGGGAGTTTACAATGAGCAGTTCTTC.

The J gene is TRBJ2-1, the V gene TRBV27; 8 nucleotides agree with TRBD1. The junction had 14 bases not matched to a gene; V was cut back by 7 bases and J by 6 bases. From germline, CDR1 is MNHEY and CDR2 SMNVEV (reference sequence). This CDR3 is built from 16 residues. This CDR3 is CASIKLDRAFANEQFF. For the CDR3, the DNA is TGTGCCAGCATTAAATTGGACAGGGCTTTCGCCAATGAGCAGTTCTTC.

CDR3 sequence (DNA): TGTGCCAGAAGCTGGGACACCAAGCAGACTCAGCCCCAGCATTTT. As protein: CARSWDTKQTQPQHF. This chain links TRBV5-3 with TRBJ1-5; D is possibly TRBD1 (6 bases). TRBV5-3 is labeled an ORF, and its function is uncertain. The CDR3 runs to 15 residues. The ends were cut back, 3 bases at V and 6 bases at J, with 16 bases in the middle.

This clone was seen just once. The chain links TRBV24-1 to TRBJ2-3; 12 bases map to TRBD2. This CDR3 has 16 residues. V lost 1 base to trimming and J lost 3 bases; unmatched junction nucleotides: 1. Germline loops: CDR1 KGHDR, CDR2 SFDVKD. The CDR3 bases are TGTGCCACCAGTGATTTCGGACTAGCGGGGACAGATACGCAGTATTTT. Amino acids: CATSDFGLAGTDTQYF.

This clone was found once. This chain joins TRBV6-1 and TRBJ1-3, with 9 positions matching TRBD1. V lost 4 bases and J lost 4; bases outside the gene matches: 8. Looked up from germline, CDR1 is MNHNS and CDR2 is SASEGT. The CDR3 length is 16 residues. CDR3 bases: TGTGCCAGCAGTGCAAAACAGGGGGCATTGGGAAACACCATATATTTT. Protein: CASSAKQGALGNTIYF.

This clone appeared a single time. CDR3 sequence reads: CASSTGGWRSYEQYF. CDR3 nucleotide sequence: TGTGCCAGCAGCACCGGGGGGTGGCGCTCCTACGAGCAGTACTTC. The rearrangement uses TRBV3-1 (or the pseudogene TRBV3-2) and TRBJ2-7, with 7 positions matching TRBD2. CDR1 is LGHDT, CDR2 YNNKEL, per germline (reference sequence). The CDR3 covers 15 residues. With V trimmed by 5 bases and J by 0 bases, 7 bases remained unmatched.

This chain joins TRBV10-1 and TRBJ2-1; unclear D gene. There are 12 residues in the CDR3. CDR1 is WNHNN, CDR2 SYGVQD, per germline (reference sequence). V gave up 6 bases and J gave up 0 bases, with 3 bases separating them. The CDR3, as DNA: TGCGCCAGCAGCGTCTCCTACAATGAGCAGTTCTTC. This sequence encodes CASSVSYNEQFF.

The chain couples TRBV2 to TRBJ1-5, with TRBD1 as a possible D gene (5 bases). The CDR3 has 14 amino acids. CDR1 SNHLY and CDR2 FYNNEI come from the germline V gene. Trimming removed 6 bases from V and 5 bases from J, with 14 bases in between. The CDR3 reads CASSLQDAYQPQHF. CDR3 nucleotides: TGTGCCAGCAGCTTACAGGATGCCTATCAGCCCCAGCATTTT.

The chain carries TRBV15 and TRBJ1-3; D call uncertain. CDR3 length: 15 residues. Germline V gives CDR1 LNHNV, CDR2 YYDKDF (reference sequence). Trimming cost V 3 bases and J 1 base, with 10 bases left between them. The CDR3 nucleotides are TGTGCCACCAGCAGCGACATAGGATCTGGAAACACCATATATTTT. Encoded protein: CATSSDIGSGNTIYF. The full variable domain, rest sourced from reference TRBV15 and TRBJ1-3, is DAMVIQNPRYQVTQFGKPVTLSCSQTLNHNVMYWYQQKSSQAPKLLFHYYDKDFNNEADTPDNFQSRRPNTSFCFLDIRSPGLGDTAMYLCATSSDIGSGNTIYFGEGSWLTVV.

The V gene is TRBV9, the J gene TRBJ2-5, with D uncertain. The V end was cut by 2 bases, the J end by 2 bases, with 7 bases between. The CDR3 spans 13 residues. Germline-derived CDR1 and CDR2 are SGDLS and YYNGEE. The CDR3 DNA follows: TGTGCCAGCAGCGTGGCACAGCAAGAGACCCAGTACTTC. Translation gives CASSVAQQETQYF.

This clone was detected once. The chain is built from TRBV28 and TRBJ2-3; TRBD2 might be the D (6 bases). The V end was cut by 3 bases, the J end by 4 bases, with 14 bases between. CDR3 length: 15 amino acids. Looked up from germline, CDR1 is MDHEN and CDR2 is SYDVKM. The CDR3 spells CASSFTGVAADTQYF. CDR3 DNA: TGTGCCAGCAGTTTTACGGGAGTCGCGGCAGATACGCAGTATTTT.

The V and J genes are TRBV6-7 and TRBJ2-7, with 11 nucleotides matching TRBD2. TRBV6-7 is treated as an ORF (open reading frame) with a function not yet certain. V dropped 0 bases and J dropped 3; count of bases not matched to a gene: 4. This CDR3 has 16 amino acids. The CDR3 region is CASSYSPGLAVYEQYF. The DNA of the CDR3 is TGTGCCAGCAGTTACTCGCCGGGACTAGCGGTCTACGAGCAGTACTTC.

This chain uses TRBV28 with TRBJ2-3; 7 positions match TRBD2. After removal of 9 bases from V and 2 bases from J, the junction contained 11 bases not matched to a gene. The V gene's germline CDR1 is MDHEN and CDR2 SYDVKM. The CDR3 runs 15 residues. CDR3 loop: CARNTSGLYTDTQYF. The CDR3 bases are TGTGCCAGGAACACCTCGGGACTATACACAGATACGCAGTATTTT.

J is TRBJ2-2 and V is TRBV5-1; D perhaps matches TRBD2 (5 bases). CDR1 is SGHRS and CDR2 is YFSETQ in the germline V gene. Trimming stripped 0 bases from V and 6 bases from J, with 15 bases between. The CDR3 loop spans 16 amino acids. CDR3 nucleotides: TGCGCCAGCAGCTTGGGATACAATACGGGGTCCGGGGAGCTGTTTTTT. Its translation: CASSLGYNTGSGELFF.